A selection of T cell receptor beta chains follows, all from one sample in a study of cytomegalovirus exposure and HLA in healthy donors. Sequenced by immunoSEQ multiplex PCR; TCRdb stores in-frame clones only, minus some. The sample lists some 200,000 clones; 78% were seen once. The sequenced sample was PBMCs. These receptor sequences come from a female donor in good health and CMV-seronegative. CDR3s include the opening cysteine and the closing phenylalanine or tryptophan. The D gene is left open where the match is weak. For some rows the clone size is stated as once, few or many, or as a class when expanded; others skip it.

j_call,v_call,d_call,clone_size,cdr3_nt,cdr3_aa
TRBJ1-2,TRBV19,TRBD1,few,TGTGCCAGTAGTATTCCGGGACAGGGGGTTGTTGGCTACACCTTC,CASSIPGQGVVGYTF
TRBJ2-3,TRBV6-1,TRBD2,few,TGTGCCAGCAGTGTTGGACTAGCGGGAGTTGCAGATACGCAGTATTTT,CASSVGLAGVADTQYF
TRBJ1-1,TRBV5-1,.,.,TGCGCCAGCAGTCAACAGGGCTATAACACTGAAGCTTTCTTT,CASSQQGYNTEAFF
TRBJ2-7,TRBV7-2,.,.,TGTGCCAGCAGCTTAGCGGTGGGAGTCAACTACGAGCAGTACTTC,CASSLAVGVNYEQYF
TRBJ2-1,TRBV9,.,.,TGTGCCAGCAGCGCTACAGACAATGAGCAGTTCTTC,CASSATDNEQFF
TRBJ1-1,TRBV5-1,TRBD1,.,TGCGCCAGCAGCGCCGGGACAGGGTATCAGTACACTGAAGCTTTCTTT,CASSAGTGYQYTEAFF
TRBJ2-5,TRBV6-1,.,.,TGTGCCAGCAATAACCCGGTGGAAGAGACCCAGTACTTC,CASNNPVEETQYF
TRBJ2-7,TRBV5-4,.,.,TGTGCCAGCAGCTTGGAACAGGTGGGCGAGCAGTACTTC,CASSLEQVGEQYF
TRBJ2-1,TRBV19,.,.,TGTGCCAGTAGTATAGAGGAAGGAGGTGAGCAGTTCTTC,CASSIEEGGEQFF
TRBJ1-3,TRBV21-1,.,.,TGTGCCAGCAGCCCTGAGATCAGTGACTTGACCTCTGGAAACACCATATATTTT,CASSPEISDLTSGNTIYF
TRBJ2-3,TRBV11-2,TRBD2,few,TGTGCCAGCAGAGAACTAGCGCACACAGATACGCAGTATTTT,CASRELAHTDTQYF
TRBJ1-2,TRBV25-1,TRBD1,once,TGTGCCACCGGGACAGTCTCAGGCTACACCTTC,CATGTVSGYTF
TRBJ2-4,TRBV19,.,.,TGTGCCAGTAGCCAACCTGGAGACAAAAACATTCAGTACTTC,CASSQPGDKNIQYF
TRBJ2-7,TRBV2,TRBD1,.,TGTGCCAGCATAGACGGGACAGGGCTTGACGAGCAGTACTTC,CASIDGTGLDEQYF
TRBJ2-7,TRBV6-5,TRBD1,.,TGTGCCAGCAAACCCGACAGGGCAACCTACGAGCAGTACTTC,CASKPDRATYEQYF
TRBJ1-3,TRBV6-5,.,.,TGTGCCAGCAGAGAGACAGGCTTCCCCGGAAACACCATATATTTT,CASRETGFPGNTIYF
TRBJ2-7,TRBV7-2,.,.,TGTGCCAGCAGCAAACCCTACTACGAGCAGTACTTC,CASSKPYYEQYF
TRBJ1-1,TRBV5-1,.,.,TGCGCCAGCAGCTTGGCCCAGGGGAACACTGAAGCTTTCTTT,CASSLAQGNTEAFF
TRBJ2-7,TRBV19,.,.,TGTGCCAGTACCGATTATCCTACAGGGAACGAGCAGTACTTC,CASTDYPTGNEQYF
TRBJ1-2,TRBV30,.,.,TGTGCCTGCTCCGACCGGGACACCTATGGCTACACCTTC,CACSDRDTYGYTF
TRBJ1-6,TRBV6-5,.,.,TGTGCCAGCAGTACCGGATCACAGGGTAACTCACCCCTCCACTTT,CASSTGSQGNSPLHF
TRBJ1-5,TRBV19,.,.,TGTGCCAGTAGTGATAGGGGTGGGAGCAATCAGCCCCAGCATTTT,CASSDRGGSNQPQHF
TRBJ1-2,TRBV7-9,.,.,TGTGCCAGCAGCCCCGACACCCAAACTAACTATGGCTACACCTTC,CASSPDTQTNYGYTF
TRBJ1-1,TRBV5-5,.,few,TGTGCCAGCAGCCACGCAGGGAAAAACACTGAAGCTTTCTTT,CASSHAGKNTEAFF
TRBJ2-1,TRBV6-5,.,few,TGTGCCAGCAGTTACGGAGGGACCGCCTACGGCAATGAGCAGTTCTTC,CASSYGGTAYGNEQFF
TRBJ2-7,TRBV5-1,TRBD1,.,TGCGCCAGCAGCTTGACCGGGACAGGGGCACACGAGCAGTACTTC,CASSLTGTGAHEQYF
TRBJ2-1,TRBV27,TRBD2,.,TGTGCCAGCAGTCGGCCGGGACTAGCGGGAGTGGATGAGCAGTTCTTC,CASSRPGLAGVDEQFF
TRBJ1-2,TRBV4-3,.,once,TGCGCCAGCAGCCAAGACGTGACAGGAGCTGCTAACTATGGCTACACCTTC,CASSQDVTGAANYGYTF
TRBJ2-7,TRBV5-6,TRBD2,.,TGTGCCAGCAGATCTAGCGGGGGATCCTACGAGCAGTACTTC,CASRSSGGSYEQYF
TRBJ2-7,TRBV27,TRBD1,few,TGTGCCAGCAGCTCTCCGGGACAGGTCCGCGAGCAGTACTTC,CASSSPGQVREQYF
TRBJ2-7,TRBV6-5,.,.,TGTGCCAGCAGTTACTCGAATACGGGCTACGAGCAGTACTTC,CASSYSNTGYEQYF
TRBJ2-3,TRBV7-8,TRBD2,.,TGTGCCAGCAGCTTTGGACTAGCGGGAGGGCCTGATACGCAGTATTTT,CASSFGLAGGPDTQYF
TRBJ2-6,TRBV19,TRBD1,.,TGTGCCAGTAATGAAGACAGGGGCTCCTCTGGGGCCAACGTCCTGACTTTC,CASNEDRGSSGANVLTF
TRBJ2-1,TRBV29-1,.,.,TGCAGCGCCCATGGAGGGTACAGGTCCTACAATGAGCAGTTCTTC,CSAHGGYRSYNEQFF
TRBJ1-6,TRBV15,TRBD1,.,TGTGCCACCCAGGACAGGGGAGGGTCACCCCTCCACTTT,CATQDRGGSPLHF
TRBJ1-4,TRBV6-5,.,.,TGTGCCAGCAGCAAAACAGGGTTGGAGGAAAAACTGTTTTTT,CASSKTGLEEKLFF
TRBJ1-2,TRBV21-1,.,.,TGTGCCAGCAGCAAACCGCGGACATCTGGCATTGGCTACACCTTC,CASSKPRTSGIGYTF
TRBJ2-1,TRBV7-9,TRBD2,.,TGTGCCAGCAGCTGGGGACTAGCGGGAGTATTGTACAATGAGCAGTTCTTC,CASSWGLAGVLYNEQFF
TRBJ2-1,TRBV6-6,.,.,TGTGCCAGTCAACGGGGGGCAGCCTACAATGAGCAGTTCTTC,CASQRGAAYNEQFF
TRBJ1-1,TRBV29-1,TRBD1,few,TGCAGCGCCCGGACAGGGATTAACACTGAAGCTTTCTTT,CSARTGINTEAFF
TRBJ1-5,TRBV5-5,.,.,TGTGCCAGCAGCTTGGGGTCGGGGGGGCCAAAGCCCCAGCATTTT,CASSLGSGGPKPQHF
TRBJ1-2,TRBV20-1,.,.,TGCAGTGCTCCAAAAAACTATGGCTACACCTTC,CSAPKNYGYTF
TRBJ1-1,TRBV6-4,TRBD1,once,TGTGCCAGCAGTGTTGGGGGGACAGCTTCTGAAGCTTTCTTT,CASSVGGTASEAFF
TRBJ2-3,TRBV11-2,.,.,TGTGCCAGCAGCTTAGATTGGCGGGGCACAGATACGCAGTATTTT,CASSLDWRGTDTQYF
TRBJ2-2,TRBV15,.,.,TGTGCCACCAGCCTGAGAGGGAACACCGGGGAGCTGTTTTTT,CATSLRGNTGELFF